This T cell receptor (beta chain) was sequenced for a study of post-analysis software for immune sequencing data. General study findings and limits: Patients showed TRBV5-6, TRBV5-1 and TRBV20-1 among about five TRBV segments more frequent than in controls.

The CDR3 length is 16 residues. Per the germline V gene, CDR1 is ENHRY and CDR2 is SYGVKD. Trimming took 4 bases from V and 0 from J, leaving 10 bases between them. This clonotype has more than one count but fewer than ten. Its antigen is undetermined. Unique molecular identifiers were present in the TCR beta cDNA libraries. Some 500,000 cDNA molecules were obtained per 1 to 10 million input T cells. MiXCR, applied by TCRdb to the PCR reads, yields one record per CDR3 protein. Altogether 450,000 to 700,000 distinct CDR3 sequences are present, roughly 45% being singletons, with the ten largest covering about 1.5%.

The chain combines TRBV10-3 with TRBJ2-6; no clear D. The material sequenced was blood. The TCR comes from a girl aged 10 to 17 with multiple sclerosis. CDR3 DNA sequence: TGTGCCATCAGTGCGGCGGCTAGCTCTGGGGCCAACGTCCTGACTTTC. Protein product: CAISAAASSGANVLTF.